This T cell receptor (beta chain) was captured by sequencing in a study of cytotoxic CD8 clonotypes in ibrutinib-treated CLL. Study context: Recorded responses included around 24 partial and 2 complete; following median approximately 68 months, approximately 15 stayed remitted and around twelve progressed. On average, over 80,000 productive rearrangements and 255,043 productive templates per sample. Following treatment for a median around 11 months, range 6 to 36, response samples were then taken. Study findings and constraints: Before falling back toward baseline at progression, clonality had risen at the time of ibrutinib response.

Profiled with immunoSEQ multiplex PCR; TCRdb holds only in-frame clones, not every one. Of some 300,000 clones in the sample, around four fifths were seen once. The germline CDR1 and CDR2 sequences are MNHNS and SASEGT. The CDR3 is made up of 13 amino acids. Points on this clone: The antigen remains undetermined.

The rearrangement links TRBV6-1 to TRBJ2-1; 9 nucleotides match TRBD2. The receptor was isolated from a human donor with chronic lymphocytic leukemia. The specimen was PBMCs, collected before ibrutinib treatment. CDR3 coding DNA: TGTGCGACACGGGCTAGCGGGGCTAATGAGCAGTTCTTC. Its translation: CATRASGANEQFF.